Listed below are T cell receptor beta chains from one sample, sequenced in a study of Graves' ophthalmopathy and Graves' hyperthyroidism. TCRdb re-called the multiplex PCR reads through MiXCR, storing one row per CDR3 protein. The sample consists of a few hundred thousand distinct CDR3 sequences, approximately 18% of them appearing once. Source material: peripheral blood. Every receptor here comes from an adult woman with stable Graves' hyperthyroidism. Both conserved end residues are part of each CDR3. D genes are given only for firm matches. Clone size appears in some rows only: once, few, many, or a class for an expanded clone.

abundance: many; d_gene: .; j_gene: TRBJ1-1; v_gene: TRBV2; CDR3aa: CASSEGQGGWTEAFF; CDR3nt: TGTGCCAGCAGTGAAGGGCAGGGCGGATGGACTGAAGCTTTCTTT
abundance: many; d_gene: TRBD1; j_gene: TRBJ1-6; v_gene: TRBV15; CDR3aa: CATSRDSGQGYSPLHF; CDR3nt: TGTGCCACCAGCAGAGACTCGGGACAGGGTTATTCACCCCTCCACTTT
abundance: many; d_gene: .; j_gene: TRBJ2-7; v_gene: TRBV20-1; CDR3aa: CSARGQGGSYEQYF; CDR3nt: TGCAGTGCTAGAGGGCAGGGTGGCTCCTACGAGCAGTACTTC
abundance: many; d_gene: .; j_gene: TRBJ1-1; v_gene: TRBV12-3/TRBV12-4; CDR3aa: CASNFGLTVGTEAFF; CDR3nt: TGTGCCAGCAACTTCGGGCTTACGGTAGGCACTGAAGCTTTCTTT
abundance: .; d_gene: .; j_gene: TRBJ2-7; v_gene: TRBV20-1; CDR3aa: CSARAYDPGNYEQYF; CDR3nt: TGCAGTGCTAGGGCGTACGATCCAGGAAACTACGAGCAGTACTTC
abundance: many; d_gene: TRBD2; j_gene: TRBJ2-2; v_gene: TRBV12-3/TRBV12-4; CDR3aa: CASSLGPQRGTTGELFF; CDR3nt: TGTGCCAGCAGTTTAGGCCCCCAGCGGGGTACCACCGGGGAGCTGTTTTTT
abundance: .; d_gene: .; j_gene: TRBJ1-2; v_gene: TRBV10-2; CDR3aa: CASVGGENPYGYTF; CDR3nt: TGCGCCAGCGTCGGGGGGGAGAATCCTTATGGCTACACCTTC
abundance: many; d_gene: .; j_gene: TRBJ1-1; v_gene: TRBV3-1; CDR3aa: CASSDQGTEAFF; CDR3nt: TGTGCCAGCAGCGATCAAGGGACTGAAGCTTTCTTT
abundance: many; d_gene: .; j_gene: TRBJ2-4; v_gene: TRBV6-4; CDR3aa: CASSARRRGVHELLAKNIQYF; CDR3nt: TGTGCCAGCAGTGCCCGACGGAGGGGGGTACACGAACTCCTAGCCAAAAACATTCAGTACTTC
abundance: many; d_gene: TRBD2; j_gene: TRBJ2-7; v_gene: TRBV12-3/TRBV12-4; CDR3aa: CASGRTSGSVQYF; CDR3nt: TGTGCCAGCGGAAGGACTAGCGGGAGCGTCCAGTACTTC
abundance: many; d_gene: .; j_gene: TRBJ1-3; v_gene: TRBV28; CDR3aa: CASSFRNRVGNTIYF; CDR3nt: TGTGCCAGCAGTTTCCGTAACCGGGTTGGAAACACCATATATTTT
abundance: many; d_gene: .; j_gene: TRBJ1-5; v_gene: TRBV27; CDR3aa: CASSWMGGAQPQHF; CDR3nt: TGTGCCAGCAGTTGGATGGGGGGTGCTCAGCCCCAGCATTTT
abundance: many; d_gene: .; j_gene: TRBJ1-2; v_gene: TRBV28; CDR3aa: CASSLGGPISGYGYTF; CDR3nt: TGTGCCAGCAGTTTAGGGGGACCTATTAGTGGCTATGGCTACACCTTC
abundance: many; d_gene: .; j_gene: TRBJ1-5; v_gene: TRBV6-6; CDR3aa: CASSNDWTDRNQPQHF; CDR3nt: TGTGCCAGCAGTAACGACTGGACAGATCGCAATCAGCCCCAGCATTTT
abundance: many; d_gene: .; j_gene: TRBJ1-2; v_gene: TRBV20-1; CDR3aa: CSAFDRSYGYTF; CDR3nt: TGCAGTGCTTTCGACAGATCCTATGGCTACACCTTC
abundance: .; d_gene: .; j_gene: TRBJ2-2; v_gene: TRBV9; CDR3aa: CASSVDGTPVGELFF; CDR3nt: TGTGCCAGCAGCGTAGACGGGACCCCCGTCGGGGAGCTGTTTTTT
abundance: many; d_gene: TRBD1; j_gene: TRBJ2-7; v_gene: TRBV19; CDR3aa: CASSWTGGNEQYF; CDR3nt: TGTGCCAGTAGTTGGACAGGGGGCAACGAGCAGTACTTC
abundance: .; d_gene: TRBD2; j_gene: TRBJ2-7; v_gene: TRBV4-1; CDR3aa: CASSQFPGTSGISEQYF; CDR3nt: TGCGCCAGCAGCCAATTCCCGGGGACTAGCGGGATAAGCGAGCAGTACTTC
abundance: few; d_gene: .; j_gene: TRBJ2-2; v_gene: TRBV4-2; CDR3aa: CASSQLVGPGGELFF; CDR3nt: TGTGCCAGCAGCCAACTAGTGGGACCGGGCGGGGAGCTGTTTTTT
abundance: many; d_gene: TRBD1; j_gene: TRBJ1-2; v_gene: TRBV20-1; CDR3aa: CSARGGDYGYTF; CDR3nt: TGCAGTGCCAGGGGGGGCGACTATGGCTACACCTTC
abundance: many; d_gene: TRBD2; j_gene: TRBJ2-7; v_gene: TRBV19; CDR3aa: CASSPTSGSAYEQYF; CDR3nt: TGTGCCAGTAGTCCGACTAGCGGGAGCGCGTACGAGCAGTACTTC
abundance: many; d_gene: .; j_gene: TRBJ2-2; v_gene: TRBV7-6; CDR3aa: CASSFGVNTGELFF; CDR3nt: TGTGCCAGCAGCTTCGGAGTGAACACCGGGGAGCTGTTTTTT
abundance: many; d_gene: TRBD1; j_gene: TRBJ2-7; v_gene: TRBV7-6; CDR3aa: CASSFLGQGYEQYF; CDR3nt: TGTGCCAGCAGCTTTTTGGGACAGGGCTACGAGCAGTACTTC